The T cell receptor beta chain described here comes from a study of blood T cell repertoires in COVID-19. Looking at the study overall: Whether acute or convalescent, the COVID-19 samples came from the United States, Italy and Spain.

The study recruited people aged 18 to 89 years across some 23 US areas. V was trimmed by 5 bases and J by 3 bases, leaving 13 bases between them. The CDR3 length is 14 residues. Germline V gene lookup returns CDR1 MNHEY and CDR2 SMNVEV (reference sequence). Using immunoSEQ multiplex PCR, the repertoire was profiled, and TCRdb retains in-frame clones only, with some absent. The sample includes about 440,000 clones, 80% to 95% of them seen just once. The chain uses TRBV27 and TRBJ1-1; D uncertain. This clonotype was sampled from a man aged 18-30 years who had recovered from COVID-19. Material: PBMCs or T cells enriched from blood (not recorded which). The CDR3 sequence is CASSAPNRYTEAFF. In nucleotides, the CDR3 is TGTGCCAGCAGTGCCCCTAACCGGTACACTGAAGCTTTCTTT.